These T cell receptor beta chains were read from a single sample in a study of Ad26.COV2.S vaccination and SARS-CoV-2 variants. Profiling relied on immunoSEQ multiplex PCR, and the TCRdb table lists in-frame clones only, not all of them. The profile shows 400,000 to 500,000 clones, around 87% of them singletons. The sample in question was peripheral blood, obtained in a trial of Ad26.COV2.S vaccine versus placebo. The source is a person between 18 and 60 years old who received the Ad26.COV2.S COVID-19 vaccine or a placebo. The CDR3 runs from the conserved cysteine through the conserved F or W. The order of the fields is J gene, V gene, D gene, CDR3 DNA, CDR3 protein. The D gene is left open where the match is weak.

TRBJ1-3	TRBV4-3	.	TGCGCCAGCAGCCAAGGCAGGGGAGGAACTGGAAACACCATATATTTT	CASSQGRGGTGNTIYF
TRBJ2-1	TRBV7-9	TRBD2	TGTGCCAGCAGCTTACGGGGCGGGGGAGACAATGAGCAGTTCTTC	CASSLRGGGDNEQFF
TRBJ1-1	TRBV5-1	.	TGCGCCAGCAGCTTGGCCTTGGGGACTGAAGCTTTCTTT	CASSLALGTEAFF
TRBJ2-3	TRBV7-9	.	TGTGCCAGCAGCTTACTTGGGGACACAGATACGCAGTATTTT	CASSLLGDTDTQYF
TRBJ2-5	TRBV4-2	TRBD2	TGTGCCAGCAGCCAAGATGCGGCGGGGGGGCAAGAGACCCAGTACTTC	CASSQDAAGGQETQYF
TRBJ2-3	TRBV7-2	.	TGTGCCAGCAGCTTGGAGTTCACAGATACGCAGTATTTT	CASSLEFTDTQYF
TRBJ2-3	TRBV4-1	.	TGCGCCAGCAGCCAAGGAGCATTATTCACAGATACGCAGTATTTT	CASSQGALFTDTQYF
TRBJ1-6	TRBV6-5	TRBD1	TGTGCCAGCAGTCGGGGACAGGGGGATAATTCACCCCTCCACTTT	CASSRGQGDNSPLHF
TRBJ2-3	TRBV29-1	TRBD2	TGCAGCGTGGCGTACCGGGGACTAGCTGGTTCAGATACGCAGTATTTT	CSVAYRGLAGSDTQYF
TRBJ2-2	TRBV6-5	.	TGTGCCAGCAGCTGGCGGGCAGGCACCGGGGAGCTGTTTTTT	CASSWRAGTGELFF
TRBJ2-7	TRBV4-1	.	TGCGCCAGCAGCCAAGAAAATACGGGCTACGAGCAGTACTTC	CASSQENTGYEQYF